The sequence of this T cell receptor (beta chain) was determined in a study of T-cell reconstitution after alpha-beta-depleted transplantation in children (dated by TCRdb to 2016 to 2017). General notes on the study: The study quantitatively tracked T-cell immune reconstitution after TCRalphabeta/CD19-depleted allogeneic hematopoietic cell transplantation in children using TCR repertoire profiling.

The paper as a whole reports these results and caveats: The apparently early alphabetaT-cell count recovery about two months after transplant was reportedly dependent on only several hundred rapidly expanded clones derived from non-depleted graft cells. In some patients, the high TCRbeta diversity seen at day 60 was put down to recipient T cells and intrathymic progenitors that had survived conditioning. Over subsequent months, a decline in hyperexpanded clone frequencies was noted, and after one year, T-cell counts and TCRbeta diversity were mostly ascribed to newly produced T cells.

As encoded in the germline V gene (reference sequence), CDR1 is DFQATT while CDR2 is SNEGSKA. The CDR3 measures 15 amino acids from cysteine to phenylalanine. Just CDR3 DNA is preserved here, 45 bases in frame from base 1. The V and J ends are trimmed by 5 bases and 2 bases, leaving 16 bases between them. The meaning of the sample's treatment or condition label: allogeneic hematopoietic cell transplantation with graft depleted of TCRalphabeta T cells and CD19 B cells. TCRalphabeta/CD19-depleted allogeneic hematopoietic cell grafts were given to the transplant recipients, all of whom were children. Libraries were prepared through PCR. For sequencing, an Illumina HiSeq 2500 was employed. TCR libraries were prepared with molecular barcoding, using unique molecular identifiers to normalize TCRbeta repertoire quantification. The raw public data were reprocessed by TCRdb itself: fastp quality trimming at Q25, MiXCR clonotype calling, in-frame beta chains only. Every CDR3 protein is listed once, alongside the most common genes and DNA of its rows. The sample data list about 980,000 distinct CDR3 sequences, and roughly 29% of these were observed just once. 25% to 35% of the sample is taken by the ten largest.

Concerning this clonotype: Its antigen remains unidentified. Base quality data are lacking; no much larger clone is found one base away.

The clonotype was recovered from a boy less than two years old who had a stem cell transplant for SCID, so the T cells may come from the graft donor. This specimen was PBMCs, mostly from graft donor cells, taken 360 days after TCRalphabeta/CD19-depleted stem cell transplant. The V and J segments used are TRBV20-1 and TRBJ2-1; the D gene assignment is ambiguous. The nucleotide sequence reads as follows: TGCAGTGCTGCCCACCGGTCTCGGGCCTACAATGAGCAGTTCTTC. The translation is CSAAHRSRAYNEQFF.